What follows are 2 T cell receptor beta chains derived from one specimen sequenced in a study of blood T cell repertoires in COVID-19. Libraries were prepared by immunoSEQ multiplex PCR; TCRdb keeps only in-frame clonotypes and omits some of them. In the table there are tens of thousands of clones, 85% to 95% of which are singletons. The sequencing input was peripheral blood. The receptors were gathered from a man in his 60s with active or convalescent COVID-19.

The CDR3 DNA reads TGCGCCAGCAGCTTGTTGCCTAGCGGGGGCCAAGAGACCCAGTACTTC. It is translated as CASSLLPSGGQETQYF. This rearrangement joins TRBV5-1 to TRBJ2-5, with 10 bases lining up with TRBD2. CDR1 and CDR2 from the germline V gene are SGHRS and YFSETQ. V lost 1 base, J lost 1 base, and 4 bases stayed unmatched. This CDR3 has 16 residues. The full variable domain, its missing parts supplied by reference TRBV5-1 and TRBJ2-5, is KAGVTQTPRYLIKTRGQQVTLSCSPISGHRSVSWYQQTPGQGLQFLFEYFSETQRNKGNFPGRFSGRQFSNSRSEMNVSTLELGDSALYLCASSLLPSGGQETQYFGPGTRLLVL.

This sequence joins TRBV18 and TRBJ2-3, with TRBD2 matching over 11 bases. The germline CDR1 and CDR2 sequences are KGHSH and LQKENI. The junction had 3 bases not matched to a gene; V was cut back by 2 bases and J by 5 bases. The CDR3 spans 15 residues. The chain's CDR3 is CASSPNGLAGDTQYF. The CDR3 DNA sequence: TGTGCCAGCTCACCAAATGGACTAGCGGGAGATACGCAGTATTTT.